The 26 T cell receptor beta chains reported below all come from one sample, sequenced in a study of T cell responses to AZD1222 COVID-19 vaccine. Produced via immunoSEQ multiplex PCR; TCRdb's table is partial and in-frame only. The data contain some 100,000 clones, approximately 86% of them singletons. The sequencing here drew on peripheral blood, taken on day 0 of MenACWY control vaccination. These receptors all come from an adult in good health.

The genes are TRBV28 and TRBJ1-1; D is possibly TRBD1 (6 bases). Germline V gene lookup returns CDR1 MDHEN and CDR2 SYDVKM. Trimming shortened V by 5 bases and J by 4 bases, and 20 bases separated the two germline ends. The CDR3 covers 16 residues. In DNA form, the CDR3 reads TGTGCCAGCAGTAAAGCCCTGGGACATTTTGGCACTGAAGCTTTCTTT. It specifies CASSKALGHFGTEAFF.

This sequence joins TRBV30 and TRBJ2-7; perhaps TRBD1 as D (5 bases). The CDR3 contains 13 residues. Germline CDR1 is GTSNPN and CDR2 is SVGIG (reference sequence). Trimming took 0 bases from V and 8 from J, leaving 14 bases between them. The CDR3 protein is CAWSVSRAGQQYF. The CDR3 bases are TGTGCCTGGAGTGTAAGCAGGGCTGGACAGCAGTACTTC. Drawing the rest from reference TRBV30 and TRBJ2-7, the complete variable domain is SQTIHQWPATLVQPVGSPLSLECTVEGTSNPNLYWYRQAAGRGLQLLFYSVGIGQISSEVPQNLSASRPQDRQFILSSKKLLLSDSGFYLCAWSVSRAGQQYFGPGTRLTVT.

V gene TRBV7-2 combines with J gene TRBJ2-3, with D perhaps matching TRBD1 (6 bases). Trimming took 5 bases from V and 0 from J, leaving 12 bases between them. Germline values: CDR1 SGHTA, CDR2 FQGNSA. The CDR3 spans 15 residues. The CDR3 nucleotides are TGTGCCAGCAGCCTACAGGGTTTGAGCACAGATACGCAGTATTTT. It is translated as CASSLQGLSTDTQYF. The full variable domain, with the rest looked up from reference TRBV7-2 and TRBJ2-3, is GAGVSQSPSNKVTEKGKDVELRCDPISGHTALYWYRQSLGQGLEFLIYFQGNSAPDKSGLPSDRFSAERTGGSVSTLTIQRTQQEDSAVYLCASSLQGLSTDTQYFGPGTRLTVL.

V usage is TRBV27 and J usage is TRBJ2-2; 9 bases agree with TRBD2. Germline CDR1 is MNHEY and CDR2 is SMNVEV (reference sequence). V lost 3 bases to trimming and J lost 7 bases; unmatched junction nucleotides: 6. This CDR3 has 15 amino acids. This CDR3 is CASSFPGTSIGELFF. In DNA, the CDR3 is TGTGCCAGCAGTTTCCCCGGGACTAGCATCGGGGAGCTGTTTTTT.

The V gene is TRBV19, the J gene TRBJ1-5; D call uncertain. The germline CDR1 and CDR2 sequences are LNHDA and SQIVND (reference sequence). CDR3 length: 16 residues. Trimming removed 2 bases at V and 0 bases at J, with 11 bases between. CDR3 DNA: TGTGCCAGTAGTATAACAACAGTGTATAGCAATCAGCCCCAGCATTTT. Amino acid sequence: CASSITTVYSNQPQHF.

The rearrangement joins TRBV7-3 to TRBJ2-4, with TRBD2 matching over 8 bases. Looked up from germline, CDR1 is SGHTA and CDR2 is FQGTGA. The J segment lost 8 bases and the V segment lost 4 bases, leaving 4 bases of the junction unmatched. The CDR3 extends over 13 amino acids. The CDR3 DNA sequence: TGTGCCAGCAGCTCCAGCGGGGGAGACATTCAGTACTTC. This gives the protein CASSSSGGDIQYF.

The V call is TRBV5-8, the J call TRBJ1-1; D is uncertain. The length of the CDR3 is 13 residues. CDR1 is SGHTS, CDR2 YDEGEE, per germline. Trimming stripped 4 bases from V and 1 base from J, with 8 bases between. The CDR3 sequence is CASSVHTNTEAFF. CDR3 in DNA: TGTGCCAGCAGCGTTCATACGAACACTGAAGCTTTCTTT.

The chain has TRBV27 and TRBJ1-1, with D possibly TRBD1 on 5 matching bases. The germline V and J ends were trimmed by 5 bases and 8 bases, with 15 bases remaining between them. CDR1 and CDR2 (germline): MNHEY, SMNVEV (reference sequence). The CDR3 covers 13 residues. CDR3 loop: CASSLQVGREAFF. CDR3 nucleotides: TGTGCCAGCAGTCTACAGGTGGGCAGGGAAGCTTTCTTT.

The chain uses TRBV5-1 and TRBJ1-6; TRBD1 agrees at 10 bases. The germline V gene encodes CDR1 SGHRS and CDR2 YFSETQ. Losses at the gene ends were 7 bases for V and 7 bases for J; bases not matched to a gene: 5. The CDR3 loop spans 14 amino acids. CDR3 region: CASGTGEENSPLHF. Written as DNA, the CDR3 is TGCGCCAGCGGGACAGGGGAGGAAAATTCACCCCTCCACTTT.

This chain connects TRBV5-1 to TRBJ2-7, with TRBD1 matching over 7 bases. The CDR3 contains 14 residues. V was clipped by 1 base and J by 3 bases; unmatched bases: 4. The germline CDR1 and CDR2 sequences are SGHRS and YFSETQ. The CDR3 nucleotides read TGCGCCAGCAGCTTGCAGGGGGACGGCTACGAGCAGTACTTC. Amino acids: CASSLQGDGYEQYF.

The rearrangement uses TRBV9 and TRBJ1-1; D unclear. Between the trimmed V and J ends, which lost 4 bases and 4 bases, there was a span of 14 bases. Germline V gene sequence: CDR1 SGDLS, CDR2 YYNGEE. The length of the CDR3 is 14 residues. CDR3 bases: TGTGCCAGCAGCTATCGAGGGATGGGCACTGAAGCTTTCTTT. This gives the protein CASSYRGMGTEAFF.

This clone was detected once. This CDR3 reads CASSPWTGVSYEQYF. CDR3 in DNA: TGTGCCAGCAGCCCCTGGACAGGTGTCTCCTACGAGCAGTACTTC. This chain links TRBV7-8 with TRBJ2-7, with 7 bases fitting TRBD1. The V gene's germline CDR1 is SGHVS and CDR2 FQNEAQ. Trimming removed 5 bases from V and 0 bases from J; junction bases left unmatched: 7. The CDR3 sequence is 15 residues long.

V and J are TRBV3-1 (or the pseudogene TRBV3-2) and TRBJ1-1; D is possibly TRBD1 (5 bases). The CDR3 contains 13 residues. V was shortened by 0 bases and J by 8 bases, with 10 bases between the two germline ends. Germline V gene sequence: CDR1 LGHDT, CDR2 YNNKEL (reference sequence). The CDR3 DNA reads as TGTGCCAGCAGCCAAGAGATCGCAGGGGAAGCTTTCTTT. Translation gives CASSQEIAGEAFF.

With respect to this clone: An end of the junction differs from the germline gene, which may be a read error. The chain carries TRBV5-1 and TRBJ2-7; no clear D gene. The germline gives CDR1 SGHRS, CDR2 YFSETQ. The CDR3 loop spans 15 amino acids. CDR3 nucleotide sequence: TGCGCCAGCAGCTTGGCTCGGAGCCCCTCCGACGAGCAGTACTTC. Protein sequence: CASSLARSPSDEQYF. The whole variable domain, filled in from reference TRBV5-1 and TRBJ2-7, reads KAGVTQTPRYLIKTRGQQVTLSCSPISGHRSVSWYQQTPGQGLQFLFEYFSETQRNKGNFPGRFSGRQFSNSRSEMNVSTLELGDSALYLCASSLARSPSDEQYFGPGTRLTVT.

V usage is TRBV3-1 (or the pseudogene TRBV3-2) and J usage is TRBJ1-3; D gene ambiguous. Trimming removed 0 bases at V and 2 bases at J, with 11 bases between. The CDR3 consists of 16 residues. CDR1 and CDR2 (germline): LGHDT, YNNKEL (reference sequence). CDR3 bases: TGTGCCAGCAGCCAAGATCTGGTTTCTCCTGGAAACACCATATATTTT. As protein: CASSQDLVSPGNTIYF.

This clone was counted only a few times. The gene calls are TRBV15 and TRBJ1-3; D unclear. The CDR3 loop spans 14 amino acids. Looked up from germline, CDR1 is LNHNV and CDR2 is YYDKDF (reference sequence). V lost 6 bases and J 0 bases, leaving 9 bases between the germline ends. CDR3 nucleotides: TGTGCCACCAGTATGCCCTTCTCTGGAAACACCATATATTTT. Translating it yields CATSMPFSGNTIYF.

The chain has TRBV19 and TRBJ1-4; 8 bases fit TRBD1. V shed 7 bases and J 4 bases; nucleotides not matched to a gene: 5. The CDR3 is 14 amino acids. Germline lookup yields CDR1 LNHDA and CDR2 SQIVND (reference sequence). The CDR3 reads CASTTGGFNEKLFF. DNA of the CDR3: TGTGCCAGTACCACAGGGGGTTTTAATGAAAAACTGTTTTTT.

This chain uses TRBV9 with TRBJ1-1, with D possibly being TRBD1 (6 bases). The CDR3 has 13 amino acids. Germline V gene sequence: CDR1 SGDLS, CDR2 YYNGEE. The V end lost 5 bases, the J end lost 7 bases, and 15 bases lay between the germline ends. CDR3 nucleotide sequence: TGTGCCAGCAGTTCACTACAGGGCTTTGAAGCTTTCTTT. Translation: CASSSLQGFEAFF.

The V gene is TRBV28, the J gene TRBJ2-1, with 12 bases fitting TRBD1. J gave up 6 bases and V 4 bases, and 7 bases lay outside the gene matches. The CDR3 is 16 amino acids. The germline V gene has CDR1 MDHEN and CDR2 SYDVKM. The CDR3 nucleotides are TGTGCCAGCAGTTCGGCGGGACAGGGGGCTTCCAATGAGCAGTTCTTC. Translated, it gives CASSSAGQGASNEQFF.

On this clone itself: One end of the junction fails to match germline, which may point to a read error. The chain links TRBV30 to TRBJ1-2; D gene uncertain. CDR1 GTSNPN and CDR2 SVGIG come from the germline V gene (reference sequence). The CDR3 length is 11 residues. CDR3 nucleotides: TGTGCCTGGAGGAGAGGCCTTGCTAACGCCTTC. Protein: CAWRRGLANAF.

The chain joins TRBV27 to TRBJ1-6; 12 nucleotides agree with TRBD1. The CDR3 sequence is 15 residues long. Germline V gene lookup returns CDR1 MNHEY and CDR2 SMNVEV (reference sequence). Trimming took 7 bases from V and 10 from J; bases not matched to a gene: 8. The CDR3 nucleotides are TGTGCCAGCACCTCAAGCGGGACAGGGGGCTCACCCCTCCACTTT. Translation gives CASTSSGTGGSPLHF.

The chain is built from TRBV7-6 and TRBJ1-1; D gene unclear. Germline CDR1 is SGHVS and CDR2 is FNYEAQ. V gave up 1 base and J gave up 1 base, with 7 bases separating them. The CDR3 extends over 14 amino acids. The CDR3 DNA reads TGTGCCAGCAGCTTAGGTCCACGGAACACTGAAGCTTTCTTT. Translating gives CASSLGPRNTEAFF.

The chain uses TRBV4-2 and TRBJ2-2, with D maybe TRBD2 (6 bases). The germline CDR1 and CDR2 sequences are LGHNA and YNFKEQ. V lost 4 bases to trimming and J lost 0 bases, with 12 bases between them. The CDR3 runs 16 residues. The CDR3 DNA reads TGTGCCAGCAGCCCAATAGCGGAGGCGAACACCGGGGAGCTGTTTTTT. Its translation is CASSPIAEANTGELFF.

The chain joins TRBV27 to TRBJ1-2, with D perhaps matching TRBD1 (6 bases). CDR3 size: 15 residues. The germline V gene has CDR1 MNHEY and CDR2 SMNVEV (reference sequence). V was pared by 0 bases and J by 6 bases, with 14 bases between. In nucleotides, the CDR3 is TGTGCCAGCAGTTTATCATTTACAGGGAGGGATGGCTACACCTTC. As protein: CASSLSFTGRDGYTF.

The chain employs TRBV2 and TRBJ1-2; TRBD1 agrees at 7 bases. The germline V gene encodes CDR1 SNHLY and CDR2 FYNNEI. The CDR3 sequence is 15 residues long. After removal of 8 bases from V and 4 bases from J, the junction contained 13 bases not matched to a gene. For the CDR3, the DNA is TGTGCCAGCGCCGGGACAGCCGGGGCTCTCTATGGCTACACCTTC. Protein: CASAGTAGALYGYTF.

The genes are TRBV18 and TRBJ1-5; 7 nucleotides agree with TRBD1. Per the germline V gene, CDR1 is KGHSH and CDR2 is LQKENI. The junction had 1 base not matched to a gene; V was cut back by 5 bases and J by 3 bases. The length of the CDR3 is 13 residues. This CDR3 reads CASSTGDNQPQHF. The CDR3 nucleotides read TGTGCCAGCTCAACAGGGGACAATCAGCCCCAGCATTTT.